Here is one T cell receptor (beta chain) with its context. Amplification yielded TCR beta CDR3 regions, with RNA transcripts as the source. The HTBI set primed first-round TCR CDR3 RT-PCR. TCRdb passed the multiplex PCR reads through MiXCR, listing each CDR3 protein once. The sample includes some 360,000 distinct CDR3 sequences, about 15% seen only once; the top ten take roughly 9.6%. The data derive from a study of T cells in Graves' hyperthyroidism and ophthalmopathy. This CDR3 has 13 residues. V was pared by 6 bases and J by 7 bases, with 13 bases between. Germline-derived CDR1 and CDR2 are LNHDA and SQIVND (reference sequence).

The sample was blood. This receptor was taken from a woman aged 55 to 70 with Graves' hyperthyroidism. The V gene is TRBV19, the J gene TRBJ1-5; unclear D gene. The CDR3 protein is CASSLNRWQPQHF. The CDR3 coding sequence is TGTGCCAGTAGCCTCAACCGATGGCAGCCCCAGCATTTT.